This TCR beta chain is from a study of T cell changes during pregnancy in multiple sclerosis. Germline CDR1 and CDR2: KGHSH and LQKENI. The V segment lost 8 bases and the J segment 4 bases; nucleotides outside the gene matches: 5. CDR3 length equals 14 residues. Libraries were prepared by immunoSEQ multiplex PCR; TCRdb keeps only in-frame clonotypes and omits some of them. Here the sample spans 60,000 to 70,000 clones, about 89% being singletons. This receptor was obtained from a female donor with multiple sclerosis, enrolled in a pregnancy study. The rearrangement uses TRBV18 and TRBJ1-6, with 7 bases fitting TRBD1. The material was peripheral blood, obtained in the second trimester of pregnancy. For the CDR3, the DNA is TGTGCCAGCGCCCTGGGACAGTATAATTCACCCCTCCACTTT. Translation gives CASALGQYNSPLHF.